This T cell receptor beta chain is from a study of Ad26.COV2.S vaccination and SARS-CoV-2 variants. Study in general: Ad26.COV2.S shots went into the muscle once or twice, 56 days apart.

The CDR3 has 11 residues. V was cut by 1 base and J by 5 bases, with 2 bases left in between. Germline assignment: CDR1 SNHLY and CDR2 FYNNEI. In regard to this clone: Its antigen is unidentified.

This table comes from immunoSEQ multiplex PCR, and its TCRdb copy is limited to in-frame clones, with some not included. The sample has fewer than 400,000 clones, about nine tenths seen once; the top ten hold 5% to 6.5%. General study points: With respect to non-spike TCR breadth, vaccine and placebo recipients were similar. Vaccine recipients posted higher spike-specific TCR breadth than their placebo counterparts.

Treatment defined: about 20 received Ad26.COV2.S at low or high dose, single or two shots; about 5 received placebo; per-sample allocation not given. Samples were taken on day 63 after the first vaccine or placebo injection. This person who donated was an adult of 18-55 years in Boston. This material consisted of peripheral blood, taken in a trial of Ad26.COV2.S vaccine versus placebo. The genes are TRBV2 and TRBJ1-1; unclear D gene. The TCR sequence derives from a person between 18 and 65 years old who received the Ad26.COV2.S COVID-19 vaccine or a placebo. In nucleotides, the CDR3 is TGTGCCAGCAGTGAAGGGACTGAAGCTTTCTTT. It translates to CASSEGTEAFF. The variable domain in full, completed from reference TRBV2 and TRBJ1-1, reads EPEVTQTPSHQVTQMGQEVILRCVPISNHLYFYWYRQILGQKVEFLVSFYNNEISEKSEIFDDQFSVERPDGSNFTLKIRSTKLEDSAMYFCASSEGTEAFFGQGTRLTVV.